Listed here is a single T cell receptor beta chain. The ends were cut back, 5 bases at V and 7 bases at J, with 17 bases in the middle. The CDR3 is 14 residues long. Germline assignment: CDR1 LGHNT and CDR2 FRNRAP. This sample was included in a study of blood T cell repertoires in COVID-19. Study in general: Sites in the United States, Italy and Spain provided acute and convalescent COVID-19 samples. Sources were T cells, B-cell-depleted T cells, or PBMCs; the material itself was cDNA or gDNA.

Original processing notes: How many nucleated cells were present was estimated from reference gene primer amplification. Sequencing was performed with immunoSEQ multiplex PCR; in TCRdb, only in-frame clones are kept and a portion is missing. V and J calls and clone size are as listed in that table; D and trimming were resolved from the DNA. The table records over 150,000 clones, roughly nine tenths of them present only once. This chain connects TRBV12-5 to TRBJ2-5; perhaps TRBD1 as D (5 bases). The sequence was obtained from a man between 50 and 59 years old with acute or convalescent COVID-19. The sample taken for sequencing was peripheral blood. CDR3 protein: CASGVDSASGTQYF. The CDR3 DNA is TGTGCTAGTGGTGTAGACAGTGCTTCTGGGACCCAGTACTTC.